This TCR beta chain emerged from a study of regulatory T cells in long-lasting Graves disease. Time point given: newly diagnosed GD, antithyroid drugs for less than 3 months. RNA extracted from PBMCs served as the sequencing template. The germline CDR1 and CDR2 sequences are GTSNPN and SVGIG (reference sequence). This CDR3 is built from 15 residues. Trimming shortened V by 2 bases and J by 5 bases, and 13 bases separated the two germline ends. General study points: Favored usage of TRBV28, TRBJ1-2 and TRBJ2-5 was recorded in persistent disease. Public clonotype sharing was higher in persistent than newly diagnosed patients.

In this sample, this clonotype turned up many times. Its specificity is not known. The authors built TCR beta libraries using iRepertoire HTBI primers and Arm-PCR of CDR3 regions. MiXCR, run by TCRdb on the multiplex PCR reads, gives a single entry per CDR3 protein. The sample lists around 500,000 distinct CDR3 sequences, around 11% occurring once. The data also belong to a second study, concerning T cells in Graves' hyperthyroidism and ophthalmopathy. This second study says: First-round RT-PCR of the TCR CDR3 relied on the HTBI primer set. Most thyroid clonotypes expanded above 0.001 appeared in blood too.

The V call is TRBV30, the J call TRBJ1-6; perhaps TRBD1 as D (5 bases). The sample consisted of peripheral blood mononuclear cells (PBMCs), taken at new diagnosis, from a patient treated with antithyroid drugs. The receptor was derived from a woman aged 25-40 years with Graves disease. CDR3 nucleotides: TGTGCCTGGAGTTTAGGGGACGGAAATAATTCACCCCTCCACTTT. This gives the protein CAWSLGDGNNSPLHF.